The entry below gives a single T cell receptor beta chain sequence along with its context. Its antigen specificity is not known. Per-base qualities were not stored, and no clone one base away is much larger. The junction shows trimming of 4 bases on V and 13 bases on J, plus 17 bases between the germline ends. CDR1 SGDLS and CDR2 YYNGEE were looked up in the germline V gene. The CDR3 contains 13 residues, cysteine and phenylalanine counted. The entry retains the CDR3 DNA only, 39 bases that are in frame from base 1. Patients with autoimmune disease history or receiving systemic immunosuppression were excluded from the trial. Peripheral blood for TCR sequencing was collected from all dose cohorts at baseline, on cycle 4 day 1, and on cycle 7 day 1. Samples came from an open-label, multicenter, first-in-human phase I dose-escalation trial of ivuxolimab. Adults with locally advanced or metastatic melanoma, renal cell carcinoma, hepatocellular carcinoma or head and neck squamous cell carcinoma were enrolled in the trial. CD4+ and CD8+ T cells were sorted separately from peripheral blood before TCR sequencing.

This sample is part of a study of OX40 agonist ivuxolimab in advanced cancers. Describing the broader study: Ivuxolimab was an agonistic, fully human IgG2 monoclonal antibody directed against OX40 (CD134), a costimulatory receptor. The purpose of peripheral TCRbeta sequencing was to test whether ivuxolimab changed TCR sequence diversity and led to clonal T-cell expansion. Prior anti-PD-1, anti-PD-L1 or anti-CTLA-4 therapy was permitted, and approximately 42% of dose-escalation patients had received checkpoint inhibitors. Partial responses occurred in three dose-escalation patients, of whom one had hepatocellular carcinoma and two had cutaneous melanoma. The paper covers the monotherapy dose-escalation part of the phase I ivuxolimab trial, which included N = 52 patients. In the dose-escalation cohort, 82.7% of patients were male, and the mean age was around 60 years, with a range of about 23 to 85. Intravenous ivuxolimab was administered to patients every 2 weeks at six dose levels: 0.01, 0.1, 0.3, 1.5, 3 and 10 mg/kg. Of the approximately 50 patients in dose escalation, around 19 had hepatocellular carcinoma, around 15 had melanoma, 9 had renal cell carcinoma and 9 had head and neck cancer. Broader findings and caveats from the paper: Low levels of normalized T-cell clonal expansion were also seen in some patients who did not respond. In the 0.1-3.0 mg/kg groups, partial responders were among the patients with the lowest normalized peripheral clonal expansion, particularly in CD8+ T cells. The antigen specificity of the peripheral T cells that underwent clonal expansion was not determined. At doses of 0.1 to 3.0 mg/kg, clonal expansion of both CD4+ and CD8+ T cells in blood was seen between baseline and week 6. On average, CD8+ T cells showed more expanded clones than CD4+ T cells after ivuxolimab.

To sequence the TCRbeta CDR3 region, genomic DNA was isolated from the sorted cells. The immunoSEQ Assay was used to sequence the TCRbeta CDR3 regions. In TCRdb, the immuneACCESS table is reduced to in-frame sequences with V and J assigned. These tables do not hold every clone; where another copy was compared, an unresolved V gene accounts for under half, and the others remain unexplained. Recorded for this sample are some 75,000 clones; about four fifths of them occurred a single time. 2.1% of the sample is in the top ten clones. Sequences were derived from CD4+ or CD8+ T cells sorted from blood, sampled in a trial of the OX40 agonist ivuxolimab. The chain joins TRBV9 to TRBJ1-4; D gene: possibly TRBD1, on 5 matching bases. The clonotype originates from an adult with an advanced solid tumor such as melanoma, head and neck, liver or kidney cancer. The CDR3: CASSPEGRLPLFF. The nucleotide sequence is given as TGTGCCAGCAGCCCAGAGGGGAGGCTTCCACTGTTTTTT.